These 12 T cell receptor beta chains were sequenced from one sample in a study of blood T cell repertoires in COVID-19. The table came from immunoSEQ multiplex PCR; TCRdb's copy has only in-frame clones and leaves some out. The table records around 25,000 clones, over 75% of them present only once. Sequenced input: peripheral blood. These receptors were obtained from a man aged 65-85 years with acute or convalescent COVID-19.

This sequence joins TRBV7-9 and TRBJ1-2; the D is unclear. V was shortened by 5 bases and J by 3 bases, with 13 bases between the two germline ends. This CDR3 comprises 14 residues. From germline, CDR1 is SEHNR and CDR2 FQNEAQ (reference sequence). In DNA form, the CDR3 reads TGTGCCAGCAGCCCGTCGGAGTGGGACTATGGCTACACCTTC. This gives the protein CASSPSEWDYGYTF. Full variable domain (remainder filled in from reference TRBV7-9 and TRBJ1-2): DTGVSQNPRHKITKRGQNVTFRCDPISEHNRLYWYRQTLGQGPEFLTYFQNEAQLEKSRLLSDRFSAERPKGSFSTLEIQRTEQGDSAMYLCASSPSEWDYGYTFGSGTRLTVV.

The chain recombines TRBV10-2 with TRBJ2-1, with a weak D call TRBD1 (6 bases). With 6 bases removed from V and 4 bases from J, the gap between germline ends came to 7 bases. The germline V gene encodes CDR1 WSHSY and CDR2 SAAADI. This CDR3 comprises 12 residues. The CDR3 coding sequence is TGCGCCAGCAGCGGACAGTACAATGAGCAGTTCTTC. Translating it yields CASSGQYNEQFF.

This clone was recorded only once. The chain employs TRBV15 and TRBJ2-2; TRBD1 might be the D (5 bases). The CDR3 is made up of 16 amino acids. CDR1 is LNHNV and CDR2 is YYDKDF in the germline V gene (reference sequence). V lost 0 bases and J lost 1, with 9 bases in between. The chain's CDR3 is CATSRDQGRNTGELFF. The CDR3 coding sequence is TGTGCCACCAGCAGAGATCAGGGCAGGAACACCGGGGAGCTGTTTTTT.

The rearrangement links TRBV10-1 to TRBJ1-2; 8 bases match TRBD1. The CDR3 has 23 residues. CDR1 WNHNN and CDR2 SYGVQD come from the germline V gene (reference sequence). J gave up 4 bases and V 7 bases, and 35 bases lay outside the gene matches. This CDR3 is CASKQQETGEFRWASHTCYGYTF. CDR3 coding DNA: TGCGCCAGCAAGCAACAAGAGACAGGGGAGTTTCGTTGGGCAAGTCACACTTGCTATGGCTACACCTTC.

A few counts support this clone. The V gene is TRBV4-2, the J gene TRBJ2-5, with D possibly TRBD1 on 6 matching bases. This CDR3 has 15 amino acids. Germline values: CDR1 LGHNA, CDR2 YNFKEQ. Trimming removed 1 base from V and 3 bases from J, with 12 bases in between. In DNA form, the CDR3 reads TGTGCCAGCAGCCAAGGTACAGGGCCCAAAGAGACCCAGTACTTC. Encoded protein: CASSQGTGPKETQYF.

V is TRBV24-1 and J is TRBJ2-3; 8 bases map to TRBD2. The V gene's germline CDR1 is KGHDR and CDR2 SFDVKD. This CDR3 contains 12 residues. V shed 10 bases, J shed 2 bases, and the junction held 1 base outside the gene matches. CDR3 nucleotide sequence: TGTGCCACTAGCGGGAACACAGATACGCAGTATTTT. Translating it yields CATSGNTDTQYF.

This clone was detected once. V usage is TRBV5-6 and J usage is TRBJ2-7, with unresolved D. Trimming left V 1 base short and J 6 bases short, with 14 bases between. Germline CDR1 and CDR2: SGHDT and YYEEEE. The CDR3 totals 14 residues. The CDR3 bases are TGTGCCAGCAGCTTGATAGATACCCCTCTCGAGCAGTACTTC. This encodes CASSLIDTPLEQYF.

V is TRBV27 and J is TRBJ1-3; TRBD1 matches 8 bases. CDR1 and CDR2 from the germline V gene are MNHEY and SMNVEV (reference sequence). There are 13 residues in the CDR3. The J segment lost 1 base and the V segment lost 8 bases, leaving 1 base of the junction unmatched. CDR3 sequence (DNA): TGTGCCAGCCAGGGGGCTTCTGGAAACACCATATATTTT. Amino acids: CASQGASGNTIYF.

V is TRBV2 and J is TRBJ1-2; D gene ambiguous. Germline lookup yields CDR1 SNHLY and CDR2 FYNNEI. There are 14 residues in the CDR3. V dropped 4 bases and J dropped 1 base, with 10 bases sitting between them. The CDR3: CASSAIQYNYGYTF. For the CDR3, the DNA is TGTGCCAGCAGTGCAATACAGTATAACTATGGCTACACCTTC.

This chain connects TRBV6-2 or TRBV6-3 to TRBJ2-7, with unresolved D. V was clipped by 5 bases and J by 2 bases, with 16 bases between them. The CDR3 consists of 15 residues. From germline, CDR1 is MNHEY and CDR2 SVGEGT. The CDR3 sequence is CASSNLTRRPYEQYF. The CDR3 DNA reads as TGTGCCAGCAGTAATCTGACTCGAAGGCCCTACGAGCAGTACTTC.

This clone has only one observation. This rearrangement joins TRBV10-1 to TRBJ2-1; 9 nucleotides agree with TRBD2. Germline CDR1 and CDR2: WNHNN and SYGVQD (reference sequence). Trimming took 8 bases from V and 9 from J; bases not matched to a gene: 14. This CDR3 spans 15 amino acids. This chain's CDR3 is CASRTLSGRSCEQFF. The CDR3 DNA follows: TGCGCCAGCCGAACCCTTAGCGGGAGATCTTGTGAGCAGTTCTTC.

This clone has just one count. The J gene is TRBJ2-1, the V gene TRBV4-2; 11 nucleotides match TRBD2. The J segment lost 4 bases and the V segment lost 1 base, leaving 0 bases of the junction unmatched. The CDR3 covers 15 residues. Per germline, CDR1 LGHNA and CDR2 YNFKEQ. CDR3 sequence reads: CASSQGLAGYNEQFF. CDR3 nucleotides: TGTGCCAGCAGCCAAGGACTAGCGGGGTACAATGAGCAGTTCTTC.